This T cell receptor (beta chain) was observed in a study of T cell responses to AZD1222 COVID-19 vaccine. Study-level results: Only a handful of AZD1222 recipients were seropositive at baseline. White British ancestry dominated among donors, who included more females, and clonal diversity was possibly underestimated. Across spike, vaccine-associated CD4 TCRs were found, dominant at 160-218 and 743-854.

Generated by immunoSEQ multiplex PCR, the TCRdb table keeps only in-frame clones and is missing some. The sample lists roughly 260,000 clones; just over 90% were seen once. V gave up 4 bases and J gave up 0 bases, with 7 bases separating them. Per germline, CDR1 SQVTM and CDR2 ANQGSEA. The CDR3 contains 13 residues. Remarks on this clone: Its antigen is as yet unknown.

The starting material was peripheral blood, obtained on day 0 of AZD1222 vaccination. The receptor comes from an adult in good health. The J gene is TRBJ1-3, the V gene TRBV29-1; D not certain. For the CDR3, the DNA is TGCAGCGTTGGAGAGACCTCTGGAAACACCATATATTTT. It translates to CSVGETSGNTIYF.